Sequencing of this T cell receptor beta chain was carried out in a study of cytomegalovirus exposure and HLA in healthy donors. Ten or more counts support this clone. Its antigen is still unknown. The V end was cut by 0 bases, the J end by 7 bases, with 9 bases between. Germline V gene data show CDR1 as WNHNN and CDR2 as SYGVQD (reference sequence). The CDR3 runs to 14 residues. PCR amplification relied on 60 Vbeta primers (plus 13 Jbeta primers). The table came from immunoSEQ multiplex PCR; TCRdb's copy has only in-frame clones and leaves some out. Here the sample spans around 130,000 clones, 82% being singletons. Donors had nominal health at sampling but likely had unrecorded immune exposures. Study observations and caveats: Some V segments, TRBV6-2 and TRBV6-3 among them, were indistinguishable and were therefore excluded. Among TCR beta chains, those listed as cytomegalovirus-associated numbered around 160.

The sample taken for sequencing was PBMCs. V gene TRBV10-1 combines with J gene TRBJ2-2; no clear D gene. The sequence came from a woman aged 18-29 years in good health and CMV-seronegative. As DNA, the CDR3 is TGCGCCAGCAGTGAGTCCGCGGAAATCGGGGAGCTGTTTTTT. It is translated as CASSESAEIGELFF.